This T cell receptor beta chain was identified during a study of T cell repertoires in cytomegalovirus infection. Study summary: Matching HLA type, along with CMV infection, was indicated by public TCR beta signatures.

Broader study findings: HLA-C-restricted CMV-specific TCR beta clonotypes were dominant in the ex vivo response. Cumulated frequencies of public TCR beta families served to identify carriers of CMV plus the relevant HLA.

This clonotype was counted a few times. As yet, its antigen is unknown. TCRdb independently ran MiXCR on the reads; one entry per CDR3 protein. In the table there are roughly 180,000 distinct CDR3 sequences, about 15% of which are singletons. The material sequenced was CD8+ T cells from PBMCs. This sequence originates from a human donor in good health (CMV status not recorded). Some clones in this sample may be carry-over from other donors' samples.

CDR3 DNA: TGTGCCAGCAGCCCTGCAGGCATAAGGGGGACTGAAGCTTTCTTT. Encoded protein: CASSPAGIRGTEAFF. V is TRBV7-2 and J is TRBJ1-1, with D perhaps TRBD1 (6 bases). Trimming took off 5 bases at V and 5 bases at J, with 18 bases between the two ends. This CDR3 region has 15 residues. CDR1 is SGHTA, CDR2 FQGNSA, per germline.